These 11 T cell receptor beta chains came from one sample sequenced in a study of T cells in Graves' hyperthyroidism and ophthalmopathy. What was amplified from RNA transcripts were TCR beta CDR3 regions. Using the HTBI primer set, a first-round RT-PCR was run on the TCR CDR3. TCRdb re-called the multiplex PCR reads through MiXCR, storing one row per CDR3 protein. The sample includes over 500,000 distinct CDR3 sequences, around 43% of them seen just once. Material for sequencing was peripheral blood or thyroid tissue (not recorded which). The receptor source for this set is an adult woman with Graves' disease, either hyperthyroidism or ophthalmopathy (not recorded which).

Many counts were recorded for this clonotype. The chain carries TRBV20-1 and TRBJ1-5; TRBD1 matches 7 bases. Per germline, CDR1 DFQATT and CDR2 SNEGSKA (reference sequence). This CDR3 contains 15 residues. V lost 3 bases, J lost 7 bases, and 12 bases stayed unmatched. DNA for the CDR3: TGCAGTGCTAGTAATCAAAACAGGGGCGGGCAGCCCCAGCATTTT. This gives the protein CSASNQNRGGQPQHF.

This clonotype has only one observation. V usage is TRBV7-8 and J usage is TRBJ1-1; D uncertain. The CDR3 loop spans 13 amino acids. The V gene lost 8 bases and the J gene lost 2 bases, with 12 bases spanning the gap. Germline-derived CDR1 and CDR2 are SGHVS and FQNEAQ. This CDR3 reads CASETTLNTEAFF. The DNA for the CDR3 is TGTGCCAGCGAGACGACGCTTAACACTGAAGCTTTCTTT.

The chain couples TRBV20-1 to TRBJ2-5; a weak D match, TRBD2 (5 bases). This CDR3 comprises 12 residues. The V and J ends lost 3 bases and 5 bases respectively, with 10 bases between them. CDR1 is DFQATT and CDR2 is SNEGSKA in the germline V gene (reference sequence). Written as DNA, the CDR3 is TGCAGTGCTAGGGACTTATTCGAGACCCAGTACTTC. It yields the protein CSARDLFETQYF.

With respect to this clonotype: A much larger clone sits a single nucleotide away, making a read error possible. The chain has TRBV24-1 and TRBJ2-5; 8 bases are shared with TRBD1. Looked up from germline, CDR1 is KGHDR and CDR2 is SFDVKD. The CDR3 is made up of 15 amino acids. The CDR3 DNA follows: TGTGTCACCAGTCCGACAGGGGAGAGAGAAGAGACCCAGTACTTC. Translation gives CVTSPTGEREETQYF.

This clonotype was seen a few times. This chain links TRBV29-1 with TRBJ2-7, with 7 bases matching TRBD1. V shed 8 bases and J 3 bases; nucleotides not matched to a gene: 7. Looked up from germline, CDR1 is SQVTM and CDR2 is ANQGSEA. The CDR3 sequence is 12 residues long. In nucleotides, the CDR3 is TGCAGCTTGGTAACAGGGGACTACGAGCAGTACTTC. This translates into CSLVTGDYEQYF.

The sample holds many counts of this clonotype. This chain links TRBV7-9 with TRBJ1-4; D ambiguous. V dropped 5 bases and J dropped 5 bases, with 12 bases sitting between them. CDR1 is SEHNR, CDR2 FQNEAQ, per germline (reference sequence). This CDR3 has 14 residues. This CDR3 is CASSGRPGNEKLFF. As DNA, the CDR3 is TGTGCCAGCAGCGGACGGCCGGGGAATGAAAAACTGTTTTTT.

The chain is built from TRBV10-3 and TRBJ2-3; D gene uncertain. The V gene's germline CDR1 is ENHRY and CDR2 SYGVKD. Trimming removed 6 bases at V and 4 bases at J, with 17 bases between. The CDR3 consists of 15 residues. CDR3 loop: CAISPSSVGADTQYF. The CDR3 nucleotides are TGTGCCATCAGCCCCTCCAGCGTTGGGGCAGATACGCAGTATTTT.

The gene calls are TRBV29-1 and TRBJ1-6; D perhaps matches TRBD1 (6 bases). CDR1 and CDR2 (germline): SQVTM, ANQGSEA. V was trimmed by 1 base and J by 5 bases, leaving 6 bases between them. The CDR3 covers 13 residues. The CDR3 DNA is TGCAGCGTTGAAGGGACAGATAATTCACCCCTCCACTTT. This translates into CSVEGTDNSPLHF.

This clonotype showed up just once. The CDR3 nucleotides read TGCAGTCTAAAGGGGACAGGGGAAGAAAAACTGTTTTTT. Protein sequence: CSLKGTGEEKLFF. The rearrangement joins TRBV20-1 to TRBJ1-4; 10 nucleotides line up with TRBD1. The ends lost 8 bases at V and 8 bases at J; junction bases unmatched: 8. The length of the CDR3 is 13 residues. Germline V lookup: CDR1 DFQATT, CDR2 SNEGSKA (reference sequence).

Comments on this clonotype: One junction end does not reproduce the germline sequence, and a read error may be involved. V usage is TRBV10-3 and J usage is TRBJ2-5; tentative D call: TRBD2 (6 bases). The germline V gene has CDR1 ENHRY and CDR2 SYGVKD. This CDR3 has 13 residues. The CDR3 bases are TGTGCCAGCAGAACGGGGGTTCAAGAAACCCAGTACTTC. Translated: CASRTGVQETQYF.

This clonotype was counted at least ten times. The chain has TRBV12-3 or TRBV12-4 and TRBJ1-2; 9 bases match TRBD1. The junction had 11 bases not matched to a gene; V was cut back by 4 bases and J by 8 bases. The CDR3 spans 15 residues. The CDR3 region has the DNA TGTGCCAGCAGTTACCCACAGGGGGCGAGCAGGGGCTACACCTTC. Its protein is CASSYPQGASRGYTF.